This T cell receptor beta chain was retrieved from a study of shared clonotypes between healthy human individuals. Overall study context: Aged between 18 and 49, the donors were two women and three men.

Naive CD8 cells comprised CD45RO-negative, CCR7-positively selected cells, excluding terminally differentiated effector memory CD45RA+ cells. As processed by the authors: There were no quality scores in the junction-only immunoSEQ sequences, so filtering differed. The data were produced by immunoSEQ multiplex PCR, yet TCRdb's version contains in-frame clones alone and is incomplete. The DNA gave D and trimming, while V, J and clone size come from that table. The repertoire consists of around 610,000 clones, with about 96% occurring once and the leading ten covering 0.11%. V lost 5 bases to trimming and J lost 2 bases, with 8 bases between them. Looked up from germline, CDR1 is SGHDT and CDR2 is YYEEEE. There are 12 residues in the CDR3.

The chain is built from TRBV5-6 and TRBJ2-7; D remains ambiguous. The sequencing input was naive CD8+ T cells sorted from blood. This clonotype was sampled from a woman in her thirties in good health. In nucleotides, the CDR3 is TGTGCCAGCAGTCACCTGACCTACGAGCAGTACTTC. Protein: CASSHLTYEQYF.